This TCR beta chain was retrieved from a study of blood T cell repertoires in COVID-19 (dated by TCRdb to about 2020). Turning to the overall study: Collaborator samples came from the United States, Italy and Spain and covered acute and convalescent phases of COVID-19. The material from the prospective study consisted of cDNA or gDNA derived from T cells, B-cell-depleted T cells, or PBMCs. Deeply sampled blood TCRbeta repertoires from subjects exposed to, actively infected with, or recovered from COVID-19 were included in the dataset. A freely available public database, intended as a resource for researchers studying the immune response to SARS-CoV-2, is where the repertoires were released. The samples were drawn from two sources: the first 160 participants of the ongoing ImmuneRACE study, and 1,254 subjects contributed by 6 global collaborators. A de-identified subject ID, COVID-19 status, age in years and sex were almost always included in the sample metadata. Where available, HLA class I and class II types were taken from metadata supplied by the sample provider and were not determined by assay-based typing.

This clone was recorded only once. Its antigen is still unknown. Base qualities were left out, and no much larger clone turns up one base away. Participants in the prospective study were enrolled through a virtual design, were aged roughly 18 to 100 years, and lived in under 25 United States geographic areas. In the prospective study, participants were assigned to cohorts based on the clinical history participants reported in a screening survey and a study questionnaire. For ImmuneRACE Cohort 3, a participant was defined as recovered based on two consecutive negative NP/OP PCR tests, clearance by a healthcare professional, or resolution of symptoms. Each participant in the prospective study had whole blood, serum and a nasopharyngeal or oropharyngeal swab collected by mobile phlebotomists. Additional blood draws and questionnaires over an approximately 2-month period could optionally be provided by prospective study participants. Before DNA extraction, blood samples from the prospective study were shipped at room temperature or frozen.

The immunoSEQ Assay, a bias-controlled multiplex PCR, was used to amplify TCRbeta CDR3 regions from genomic DNA. The paper's processing steps were these. The number of nucleated cells in each sample was estimated by amplification of reference gene primers within the assay. To quantify the absolute abundance of each unique TCRbeta CDR3 rearrangement, sequence reads were collapsed and filtered. For each sample, productive Simpson clonality was calculated by taking the square root of Simpson's diversity index across productive rearrangements. Here the immuneACCESS table is served through TCRdb, limited to in-frame sequences with V and J called. Missing clones are a known gap in these copies; in checked studies unresolved V genes cover under half, and the rest lacks a known reason. V and J calls and clone size are those listed in that table; D and trimming were worked out from the DNA. This sample comprises fewer than 200,000 clones, approximately 85% of them detected only once. The ten largest clones capture roughly 9% of the sample.

As encoded in the germline V gene, CDR1 is SGHTA while CDR2 is FQGNSA. Clipping removes 0 bases from V and 5 bases from J, with 7 as the unmatched junction base count. Measured from the cysteine to the phenylalanine, the CDR3 is 16 residues long. Left in the record is the CDR3 DNA by itself, 48 bases read in frame from the first base. The research as a whole found: Clinical and demographic metadata were provided uncurated, with the amount varying by source and participant.

The origin of this receptor is a woman aged 18-29 years who had recovered from COVID-19. This chain is built from TRBV7-2 and TRBJ2-5; 9 bases in the middle match TRBD1. Material for sequencing was PBMCs or T cells enriched from blood (not recorded which). Here is the DNA: TGTGCCAGCAGCTTAGCCTCTACAGGGGGCGCTGAGACCCAGTACTTC. It codes for CASSLASTGGAETQYF.